This entry lists 18 T cell receptor beta chains sequenced from one sample in a study of blood T cell repertoires in COVID-19. TCRdb's copy holds only in-frame clones and misses some; the assay was immunoSEQ multiplex PCR. The table has around 140,000 clones, around 90% seen once. The sample consisted of PBMCs or T cells enriched from blood (not recorded which). Every receptor here comes from a woman in her forties who had been exposed to COVID-19.

This clone was detected once. The rearrangement joins TRBV19 to TRBJ1-4, with a possible D match to TRBD1 (6 bases). This CDR3 contains 14 residues. Germline V gene lookup returns CDR1 LNHDA and CDR2 SQIVND (reference sequence). The V gene lost 5 bases and the J gene lost 3 bases, with 10 bases spanning the gap. The CDR3 nucleotides are TGTGCCAGTAGTTCTCAGGGGTCTAATGAAAAACTGTTTTTT. Translating gives CASSSQGSNEKLFF. The variable domain in full, with the rest retrieved from reference TRBV19 and TRBJ1-4, is DGGITQSPKYLFRKEGQNVTLSCEQNLNHDAMYWYRQDPGQGLRLIYYSQIVNDFQKGDIAEGYSVSREKKESFPLTVTSAQKNPTAFYLCASSSQGSNEKLFFGSGTQLSVL.

V usage is TRBV5-4 and J usage is TRBJ2-2; TRBD2 is a possible D gene (6 bases). CDR1 and CDR2 from the germline V gene are SGHNT and YYREEE (reference sequence). V lost 4 bases, J lost 4 bases, and 20 bases lay in between. This CDR3 comprises 17 residues. The CDR3 reads CASSPGGMEKVTGELFF. Here the CDR3 DNA reads TGTGCCAGCAGCCCAGGCGGGATGGAGAAAGTCACCGGGGAGCTGTTTTTT.

This rearrangement joins TRBV28 to TRBJ1-1; D is unresolved. Germline-derived CDR1 and CDR2 are MDHEN and SYDVKM. This CDR3 is built from 15 residues. The V end lost 7 bases, the J end lost 1 base, and 16 bases lay between the germline ends. CDR3: CASKFPLARNTEAFF. CDR3 in DNA: TGTGCCAGCAAGTTCCCGTTAGCGAGGAACACTGAAGCTTTCTTT.

This clone was recorded once. The CDR3 nucleotides are TGTGCCAGCAGTTTATGGTCAGGGCAGCTGGCAGAGACCCAGTACTTC. It translates to CASSLWSGQLAETQYF. The chain combines TRBV28 with TRBJ2-5; perhaps TRBD1 as D (5 bases). The germline V and J ends were trimmed by 0 bases and 4 bases, with 15 bases remaining between them. The CDR3 totals 16 residues. Germline CDR1 reads MDHEN; CDR2 reads SYDVKM.

The gene calls are TRBV2 and TRBJ2-3; 16 bases match TRBD2. The CDR3 has 14 amino acids. V was clipped by 10 bases and J by 11 bases; unmatched bases: 9. CDR1 and CDR2 from the germline V gene are SNHLY and FYNNEI. The CDR3 loop reads CATGTSGGAMEQYF. The CDR3 DNA reads as TGTGCCACCGGGACTAGCGGGGGGGCGATGGAGCAGTATTTT.

The genes are TRBV28 and TRBJ1-2; no definite D call. CDR3 length: 14 residues. Germline V gene lookup returns CDR1 MDHEN and CDR2 SYDVKM. The V end was cut by 6 bases, the J end by 2 bases, with 13 bases between. The CDR3 DNA reads TGTGCCAGCAGCCGATTAGCGGAAAACTATGGCTACACCTTC. This sequence encodes CASSRLAENYGYTF.

This sequence joins TRBV10-2 and TRBJ1-2; D uncertain. V was pared by 3 bases and J by 8 bases, with 13 bases between. The length of the CDR3 is 13 residues. Germline V gives CDR1 WSHSY, CDR2 SAAADI. The CDR3, as DNA: TGCGCCAGCAGTGACAACGTAAAGGAGGGCTACACCTTC. This encodes CASSDNVKEGYTF.

This chain connects TRBV5-1 to TRBJ2-2; TRBD1 aligns across 7 bases. CDR3 length: 15 amino acids. V was pared by 3 bases and J by 5 bases, with 7 bases of the junction left unmatched. The germline gives CDR1 SGHRS, CDR2 YFSETQ. The CDR3 loop is CASSSGQSLTGELFF. The CDR3 nucleotides are TGCGCCAGCAGCTCGGGACAGAGCTTGACCGGGGAGCTGTTTTTT.

The chain employs TRBV5-4 and TRBJ2-5, with 9 bases lining up with TRBD1. There are 15 residues in the CDR3. After removal of 3 bases from V and 4 bases from J, the junction contained 7 bases not matched to a gene. Per germline, CDR1 SGHNT and CDR2 YYREEE (reference sequence). This CDR3 is CASSSGQGRGETQYF. The CDR3 nucleotides read TGTGCCAGCAGCTCAGGACAGGGGAGGGGAGAGACCCAGTACTTC.

This clone was picked up many times. This sample includes further DNA sequences coding for the same CDR3. The chain links TRBV29-1 to TRBJ2-7, with unresolved D. V was pared by 2 bases and J by 3 bases, with 5 bases between. The V gene's germline CDR1 is SQVTM and CDR2 ANQGSEA. The CDR3 runs 11 residues. The CDR3 bases are TGCAGCGTTGAAACCGGCTACGAGCAGTACTTC. Amino acid sequence: CSVETGYEQYF.

The chain employs TRBV9 and TRBJ1-1; D ambiguous. Germline V gene lookup returns CDR1 SGDLS and CDR2 YYNGEE. The CDR3 is 13 amino acids. Trimming stripped 4 bases from V and 8 bases from J, with 15 bases between. The DNA for the CDR3 is TGTGCCAGCAGCCCTCGACGAGGAGGCGAAGCTTTCTTT. Translation gives CASSPRRGGEAFF.

The rearrangement links TRBV9 to TRBJ1-5, with D perhaps TRBD1 (5 bases). Trimming cost V 0 bases and J 5 bases, with 12 bases left between them. The CDR3 sequence is 15 residues long. Germline V lookup: CDR1 SGDLS, CDR2 YYNGEE. The CDR3: CASSVDGGAHQPQHF. The CDR3 DNA is TGTGCCAGCAGCGTAGATGGCGGGGCACATCAGCCCCAGCATTTT.

This clone was seen once. The rearrangement joins TRBV9 to TRBJ1-3; 9 bases line up with TRBD1. The CDR3 spans 14 residues. The V and J ends lost 4 bases and 4 bases, in that order; junction bases with no gene match: 3. Per the germline V gene, CDR1 is SGDLS and CDR2 is YYNGEE. CDR3 sequence reads: CASSPGTGGNTIYF. As DNA, the CDR3 is TGTGCCAGCAGCCCAGGGACAGGGGGAAACACCATATATTTT. The full variable domain, its missing parts supplied by reference TRBV9 and TRBJ1-3, is DSGVTQTPKHLITATGQRVTLRCSPRSGDLSVYWYQQSLDQGLQFLIQYYNGEERAKGNILERFSAQQFPDLHSELNLSSLELGDSALYFCASSPGTGGNTIYFGEGSWLTVV.

The rearrangement links TRBV6-5 to TRBJ1-3; a weak D match, TRBD1 (5 bases). This CDR3 region has 13 residues. Germline V gives CDR1 MNHEY, CDR2 SVGAGI. Trimming pared 5 bases from V and 7 bases from J, leaving 12 bases between. The CDR3 region is CASSLQGSNTIYF. CDR3 nucleotides: TGTGCCAGCAGTCTTCAGGGCTCGAACACCATATATTTT.

The rearrangement joins TRBV27 to TRBJ2-2; D is ambiguous. Germline V gene lookup returns CDR1 MNHEY and CDR2 SMNVEV (reference sequence). This CDR3 has 16 residues. Between the trimmed V and J ends, which lost 3 bases and 6 bases, there was a span of 17 bases. The CDR3 protein is CASSFFYFDAAGELFF. CDR3 coding DNA: TGTGCCAGCAGTTTTTTCTACTTTGACGCGGCCGGGGAGCTGTTTTTT.

The V and J genes are TRBV19 and TRBJ1-6; a possible D gene is TRBD1 (6 bases). Trimming removed 6 bases at V and 5 bases at J, with 14 bases between. CDR3 length equals 15 residues. The germline V gene encodes CDR1 LNHDA and CDR2 SQIVND (reference sequence). CDR3 sequence: CASRGGEKDNSPLHF. In DNA form, the CDR3 reads TGTGCCAGTAGAGGGGGGGAAAAGGATAATTCACCCCTCCACTTT.

This chain connects TRBV5-6 to TRBJ1-1; 7 nucleotides agree with TRBD1. The germline V gene encodes CDR1 SGHDT and CDR2 YYEEEE. V shed 0 bases, J shed 6 bases, and the junction held 11 bases outside the gene matches. This CDR3 comprises 16 residues. The CDR3 region has the DNA TGTGCCAGCAGCTTGGCGGATTTCAGGGGGTTATCTGAAGCTTTCTTT. It is translated as CASSLADFRGLSEAFF.

The chain is built from TRBV19 and TRBJ2-7, with a tentative D call TRBD1 (5 bases). Trimming cost V 1 base and J 0 bases, with 13 bases left between them. Per the germline V gene, CDR1 is LNHDA and CDR2 is SQIVND (reference sequence). This CDR3 is built from 16 residues. The CDR3 DNA sequence: TGTGCCAGTAGTATAGGATCCCAGGGCCACTCCTACGAGCAGTACTTC. Translation: CASSIGSQGHSYEQYF.